This T cell receptor beta chain was recovered during a study of shared clonotypes between healthy human individuals. Study-level background: The cohort comprised a couple of women and a few men. Their ages spanned 18 to 49 years.

Study findings and constraints: The study found about 5% of naive CD4 clonotypes shared across four donors.

Cells designated naive CD8 were CD45RO-negative and were positively selected for CCR7, with terminally differentiated effector memory CD45RA+ cells excluded. A word on this clone: Its antigen remains unknown.

In the authors' methods: Because ImmunoSEQ provided only junction sequences with no quality scores, the filtering differed. Clones were read by immunoSEQ multiplex PCR, and TCRdb kept only the in-frame ones, dropping some. The DNA gave D and trimming, while V, J and clone size come from that table. The data show some 2.1 million clones, about 94% seen once. The CDR3 has 16 residues. V lost 0 bases and J 3 bases, leaving 14 bases between the germline ends. The chain employs TRBV6-7 and TRBJ2-5; either TRBD1 or TRBD2 may fit D (5 bases each). TRBV6-7 is identified as an open reading frame with a role that is uncertain. Sequences were obtained from naive CD8+ T cells sorted from blood. The clonotype comes from a man between 18 and 35 years old in good health. The CDR3 region has the DNA TGTGCCAGCAGTTACTCGGGCCGGGGCCCCAAAGAGACCCAGTACTTC. This codes for CASSYSGRGPKETQYF.